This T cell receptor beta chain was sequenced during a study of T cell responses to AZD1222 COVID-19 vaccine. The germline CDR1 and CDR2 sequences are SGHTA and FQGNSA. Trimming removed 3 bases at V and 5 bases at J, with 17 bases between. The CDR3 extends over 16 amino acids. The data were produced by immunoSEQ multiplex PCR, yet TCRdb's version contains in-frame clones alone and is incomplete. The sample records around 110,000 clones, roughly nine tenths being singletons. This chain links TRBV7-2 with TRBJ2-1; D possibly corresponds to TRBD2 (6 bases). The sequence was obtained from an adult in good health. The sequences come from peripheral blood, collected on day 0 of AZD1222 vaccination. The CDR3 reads CASSLDGGGSHNEQFF. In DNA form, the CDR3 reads TGTGCCAGCAGCTTGGACGGTGGGGGGTCACACAATGAGCAGTTCTTC.